This passage covers 7 T cell receptor beta chains from one sample sequenced in a study of technical replicates of blood from a handful of donors. TCRdb's table, derived via immunoSEQ multiplex PCR, lists solely in-frame clones and lacks some. The table shows 75,000 to 95,000 clones, with roughly 94% occurring only once. Sequenced input: T cells isolated from PBMCs. These receptors came from a human donor in good health.

V gene TRBV6-1 combines with J gene TRBJ2-3; possibly TRBD1 for D (6 bases). The ends were cut back, 7 bases at V and 2 bases at J, with 13 bases in the middle. The CDR3 spans 14 residues. From germline, CDR1 is MNHNS and CDR2 SASEGT. DNA for the CDR3: TGTGCCAGCAAGGACAGCCATTACACAGATACGCAGTATTTT. Its translation: CASKDSHYTDTQYF.

The V call is TRBV4-1, the J call TRBJ1-1; D not resolved. This CDR3 has 13 amino acids. The germline gives CDR1 MGHRA, CDR2 YSYEKL. V was cut by 4 bases and J by 1 base, with 7 bases left in between. The DNA for the CDR3 is TGCGCCAGCAGCCCAACAGCGAACACTGAAGCTTTCTTT. Translation: CASSPTANTEAFF.

The rearrangement joins TRBV9 to TRBJ2-2; D is ambiguous. Germline V CDR1 and CDR2: SGDLS, YYNGEE. CDR3 length: 12 residues. The ends were cut back, 4 bases at V and 6 bases at J, with 7 bases in the middle. Here the CDR3 reads CASSPSPGELFF. The CDR3 coding sequence is TGTGCCAGCAGCCCCAGTCCCGGGGAGCTGTTTTTT.

This sequence joins TRBV6-6 and TRBJ2-1; D is ambiguous. Trimming took 6 bases from V and 8 from J, leaving 14 bases between them. Looked up from germline, CDR1 is MNHNY and CDR2 is SVGAGI (reference sequence). This CDR3 contains 13 residues. The CDR3 region has the DNA TGTGCCAGCAGCTCAACCCTTAGAGATGAGCAGTTCTTC. This codes for CASSSTLRDEQFF.

V usage is TRBV7-8 and J usage is TRBJ2-5; 14 nucleotides align to TRBD2. Germline loops: CDR1 SGHVS, CDR2 FQNEAQ. The CDR3 has 18 residues. V was pared by 2 bases and J by 5 bases, with 10 bases of the junction left unmatched. The CDR3 DNA reads as TGTGCCAGCAGCTTAACCTGGACTAGCGGGAGGCGGGAGGAGACCCAGTACTTC. It yields the protein CASSLTWTSGRREETQYF.

This chain links TRBV9 with TRBJ1-3; D uncertain. Germline V CDR1 and CDR2: SGDLS, YYNGEE. The V end lost 6 bases, the J end lost 0 bases, and 13 bases lay between the germline ends. The CDR3 is made up of 15 amino acids. CDR3 region: CASTRGFHSGNTIYF. Written as DNA, the CDR3 is TGTGCCAGCACCCGCGGGTTCCACTCTGGAAACACCATATATTTT.

The chain links TRBV6-5 to TRBJ2-3, with D uncertain. V gave up 7 bases and J gave up 2 bases, with 13 bases separating them. This CDR3 is built from 14 residues. Per germline, CDR1 MNHEY and CDR2 SVGAGI. The CDR3 loop reads CASTLNLLTDTQYF. The DNA for the CDR3 is TGTGCCAGCACCCTTAACTTACTCACAGATACGCAGTATTTT.